A selection of T cell receptor beta chains follows, all from one sample in a study of shared clonotypes between healthy human individuals. Produced via immunoSEQ multiplex PCR; TCRdb's table is partial and in-frame only. The table lists nearly 2 million clones, about 95% of them singletons. Sequenced input: naive CD8+ T cells sorted from blood. These receptor sequences come from a man between 18 and 35 years old in good health. Each CDR3 is given with its conserved first and last residue. D genes are given only for firm matches. Not every row has a clone size; where given, it reads once, few, many or a size class.

-	TRBV27	-	13	TRBJ2-1	TGTGCCAGCAGTTTACTAGCTTTAGATGAGCAGTTCTTC	CASSLLALDEQFF
-	TRBV27	-	15	TRBJ1-5	TGTGCCAGCAGTTTAACGGGGAAGAGCAATCAGCCCCAGCATTTT	CASSLTGKSNQPQHF
-	TRBV7-9	-	11	TRBJ1-3	TGTGCCAGCAGCCCACCAAACACCATATATTTT	CASSPPNTIYF
-	TRBV7-9	once	13	TRBJ2-7	TGTGCCAGCAGCTTCAGAACCTCCTACGAGCAGTACTTC	CASSFRTSYEQYF
TRBD1	TRBV7-9	few	14	TRBJ2-7	TGTGCCAGCAGCTCACCGGGACAGGGTTACGAGCAGTACTTC	CASSSPGQGYEQYF
-	TRBV5-5	-	18	TRBJ1-6	TGTGCCAGCAGCTTGTCAGATAACTTCTACTCCTATAATTCACCCCTCCACTTT	CASSLSDNFYSYNSPLHF
-	TRBV4-1	-	15	TRBJ2-7	TGCGCCAGCTCGGAAGGGATAGCGATCTCCTACGAGCAGTACTTC	CASSEGIAISYEQYF
TRBD1	TRBV5-4	-	18	TRBJ1-5	TGTGCCAGCAGCTTCATGGGGGTGGGACAGGCGGGAGATCAGCCCCAGCATTTT	CASSFMGVGQAGDQPQHF
-	TRBV29-1	-	13	TRBJ1-2	TGCAGCGTTGAGGGAGACACCTTCTATGGCTACACCTTC	CSVEGDTFYGYTF
-	TRBV28	-	14	TRBJ1-1	TGTGCCAGCAGTTATACAGACGGAAACACTGAAGCTTTCTTT	CASSYTDGNTEAFF
TRBD2	TRBV19	-	15	TRBJ2-7	TGTGCCAGTAGTATCTGGGGAGGGCCGGAGGGCGAGCAGTACTTC	CASSIWGGPEGEQYF
-	TRBV7-2	-	13	TRBJ2-7	TGTGCCAGCAGCTTTCGACTTACCTACGAGCAGTACTTC	CASSFRLTYEQYF
TRBD1	TRBV14	-	15	TRBJ1-1	TGTGCCAGCAGCCAATTGACAGGGGAGAAATCTGAAGCTTTCTTT	CASSQLTGEKSEAFF
TRBD2	TRBV11-3	-	16	TRBJ2-3	TGTGCCAGCAGCTTAGGGCTAGCGGGGGCTCCAGATACGCAGTATTTT	CASSLGLAGAPDTQYF